Sequencing of this T cell receptor (beta chain) was carried out in a study of vaccination and CD4 T cells after COVID-19 (dated by TCRdb to between 2021 and 2023). For the wider study: Convalescent patients had a positive SARS-CoV-2 result on nasal swab PCR, and of these patients, several had mild disease and one had severe disease. The convalescent cohort comprised six males and four females, including two Hispanic individuals, seven Caucasians, two Asians and one multiracial person. Participants got two doses of the Pfizer-BioNTech BNT162b2 vaccine (n=8) or two doses of the Moderna mRNA-1273 vaccine (n=2). Post-COVID blood samples were collected from convalescent patients a median of about 92 days after diagnosis, with a range of roughly 30 to 161 days. Post-vaccine blood samples were taken a median of approximately 70 days after the second vaccine dose, with a range of about 14 to 241 days. The cultures were stimulated with overlapping spike peptide pools from SARS-CoV-2 and from the common cold coronaviruses HCoV-NL63, HCoV-OC43 and HCoV-229E. Control cultures received a CEFX viral epitope pool as the positive control, an HIV-1 Nef peptide pool as the negative control, or no peptide. In about 11 COVID-19 convalescent patients and a few infection-naive healthy vaccine recipients, the spike-specific CD4+ TCR repertoire before mRNA vaccination was compared with the repertoire after mRNA vaccination.

General conclusions and limits of the study: Relatively few convalescent patients were included in the study, and early timepoints after natural infection were not analyzed. In convalescent patients, a median roughly 87% of post-vaccine SARS-CoV-2-reactive clones were detected only after vaccination, and vaccine-specific priming was suggested by this finding. Nearly all vaccine-specific clones in convalescent patients (304 of 307) were mono-reactive for SARS-CoV-2 spike rather than cross-reactive with common cold coronaviruses. Although the median number of SARS-CoV-2-reactive clonotypes went up from 20 to 25 after infection to 30 to 45 after vaccination, the increase was not significant.

This clonotype has just a few counts. Its antigen has not been determined. Base-call qualities are not available, and no considerably larger clone is one nucleotide away. Interpreted using the paper, the treatment or condition label stands for: approximately 10-day PBMC culture with coronavirus spike peptide pools or control peptides (ViraFEST assay). The ViraFEST assay was used in the study, in which antigen-specific T cells were expanded with peptide pools and expanded clonotypes were subsequently identified by TCR sequencing. Positive SARS-CoV-2 PCR tests in the convalescent patients dated from March to December 2020, before Alpha, Beta and Delta variants emerged in the United States. Approximately 1.8 million PBMCs per well were cultured in IMDM with approximately 5.2% human AB serum and roughly 9.3 IU/ml IL-2, plus 10 ug/ml peptide pools. Half of the culture medium was replaced with fresh IL-2-containing medium on days 3 and 7. After 10 days of culture, CD4+ T cells were isolated by negative selection using the EasySep CD4+ T cell isolation kit. Ficoll-Paque Plus gradient centrifugation was used to isolate PBMCs from whole blood, and the isolated PBMCs were then either used fresh or cryopreserved at -140C. Each culture condition was generally run in triplicate wells.

CDR3 length: 14 amino acids, cysteine to phenylalanine. This entry keeps only the CDR3 DNA: 42 bases, framed from base 1. From the germline V gene (reference sequence), CDR1 is MNHEY and CDR2 is SMNVEV. V is reduced by 2 bases and J by 1 base, leaving a spacing of 9 bases between them. The library was produced with PCR. At the Johns Hopkins FTIC core, DNA from the cultured CD4+ T cells underwent TCR sequencing with the Oncomine TCR Beta short-read assay. The QIAamp micro DNA kit was used to extract genomic DNA from the cultured CD4+ T cells. Oncomine TCR Beta libraries made from cultured CD4+ T cells were pooled using unique dual indexes and sequenced on an Illumina iSeq 100. The authors' pipeline ran thus. Non-productive sequences were removed, and CDR3s that did not start with C, did not end with F or W, or were shorter than 7 amino acids were discarded. Antigen-specific clonotypes were identified with the MANAFEST web application by comparing peptide-stimulated wells with reference and other culture wells. Positive clones required FDR below 0.05, an odds ratio above 5, and productive frequency above 0.1% in at least two of three replicate wells. Clonotypes that were significantly expanded in both SARS-CoV-2 spike wells and at least one common cold coronavirus spike condition were defined as cross-reactive. Using R version 3.6.1, CDR3 homology was evaluated through Levenshtein distances (stringdist) along with unrooted phylogenetic trees (ape). Clones were called with MiXCR by TCRdb after fastp trimmed the public reads at Q25, and only in-frame beta chains were retained. Identical CDR3 proteins give one entry, which carries the most common genes and DNA. TCRdb's processing, not the study's, gives the V and J calls here. The sample data list tens of thousands of distinct CDR3 sequences, and approximately 40% of these were observed just once. Just under 3% of the sample is taken by the ten largest.

The starting material was CD4+ T cells from blood, cultured in vitro, obtained after SARS-CoV-2 vaccination. The sequence is built from TRBV27 and TRBJ2-7; no confident D gene assignment can be made. This sequence was found in a human donor who had recovered from COVID-19. The base sequence is TGTGCCAGCAGTTTAGTAGGCGGATCCTACGAGCAGTACTTC. This translates into CASSLVGGSYEQYF.